This is a list of T cell receptor beta chains from one sample in a study of shared clonotypes between healthy human individuals. TCRdb keeps only in-frame clones here, not all; method: immunoSEQ multiplex PCR. The sample carries 2.3 million or so clones, 80% to 95% recorded once. Sequencing used naive CD4+ T cells from PBMCs. These receptors were obtained from a man in his late teens or twenties in good health. Some clones in this sample may be carry-over from other donors' samples. The CDR3 runs from the conserved cysteine through the conserved F or W. Fields, in order: clone size, J gene, D gene, V gene, CDR3 protein, CDR3 DNA. The D gene is left open where the match is weak. For some rows the clone size is stated as once, few or many, or as a class when expanded; others skip it.

size: -
J: TRBJ1-3
D: -
V: TRBV7-8
CDR3: CASSRTLSGNTIYF
DNA: TGTGCCAGCAGCCGGACACTCTCTGGAAACACCATATATTTT

size: -
J: TRBJ2-2
D: -
V: TRBV5-1
CDR3: CASSKSLISNTGELFF
DNA: TGCGCCAGCAGCAAATCCCTAATATCGAACACCGGGGAGCTGTTTTTT

size: -
J: TRBJ2-3
D: TRBD2
V: TRBV9
CDR3: CASRRGATTDTQYF
DNA: TGTGCCTCCAGGCGGGGGGCAACCACAGATACGCAGTATTTT

size: -
J: TRBJ1-3
D: -
V: TRBV18
CDR3: CASSPPGNSGNTIYF
DNA: TGTGCCAGCTCACCACCAGGGAACTCTGGAAACACCATATATTTT

size: -
J: TRBJ2-1
D: TRBD2
V: TRBV11-2
CDR3: CASSLLGFAGGSSYNEQFF
DNA: TGTGCCAGCAGCTTATTGGGGTTCGCGGGAGGGAGCTCCTACAATGAGCAGTTCTTC

size: -
J: TRBJ2-7
D: TRBD1
V: TRBV5-1
CDR3: CASSSRPGQGVNEQYF
DNA: TGCGCCAGCAGCTCAAGGCCGGGACAGGGCGTCAACGAGCAGTACTTC

size: -
J: TRBJ2-5
D: -
V: TRBV19
CDR3: CASSMFSMGETQYF
DNA: TGTGCCAGTAGTATGTTCAGCATGGGAGAGACCCAGTACTTC

size: -
J: TRBJ2-2
D: TRBD2
V: TRBV11-3
CDR3: CASSYGLAGSNTGELFF
DNA: TGTGCCAGCAGCTACGGACTAGCGGGATCGAACACCGGGGAGCTGTTTTTT

size: -
J: TRBJ1-2
D: TRBD1
V: TRBV28
CDR3: CASRIMEGAANGYTF
DNA: TGTGCCAGCAGAATTATGGAGGGGGCGGCTAATGGCTACACCTTC

size: -
J: TRBJ2-3
D: -
V: TRBV7-3
CDR3: CASSFQEDTQYF
DNA: TGTGCCAGCAGTTTCCAAGAGGATACGCAGTATTTT

size: once
J: TRBJ1-2
D: TRBD1
V: TRBV5-1
CDR3: CASSPGGDSPSVYYGYTF
DNA: TGCGCCAGCAGCCCGGGGGGGGACAGCCCCAGTGTGTACTATGGCTACACCTTC

size: -
J: TRBJ2-1
D: -
V: TRBV9
CDR3: CASSAQLANEQFF
DNA: TGTGCCAGCAGCGCGCAATTAGCGAATGAGCAGTTCTTC

size: -
J: TRBJ2-3
D: TRBD1
V: TRBV4-3
CDR3: CASSHMTGSSDTQYF
DNA: TGCGCCAGCAGCCACATGACAGGGTCAAGTGATACGCAGTATTTT

size: -
J: TRBJ2-1
D: -
V: TRBV1
CDR3: CTSSQDLRDSSSYNEQFF
DNA: TGCACCAGCAGCCAAGACCTCCGGGACTCCAGCTCCTACAATGAGCAGTTCTTC

size: -
J: TRBJ1-1
D: -
V: TRBV14
CDR3: CASSLELRHTEAFF
DNA: TGTGCCAGCAGCCTTGAACTGAGGCACACTGAAGCTTTCTTT

size: -
J: TRBJ1-5
D: -
V: TRBV28
CDR3: CASSLSLAQGPQHF
DNA: TGTGCCAGCAGTTTATCCCTTGCACAGGGGCCCCAGCATTTT

size: -
J: TRBJ2-2
D: -
V: TRBV30
CDR3: CAWKRIGGRELFF
DNA: TGTGCCTGGAAGAGGATTGGCGGCCGGGAGCTGTTTTTT

size: -
J: TRBJ1-3
D: TRBD1
V: TRBV10-1
CDR3: CASSDRAGNTIYF
DNA: TGCGCCAGCAGCGACAGGGCTGGAAACACCATATATTTT

size: -
J: TRBJ2-5
D: -
V: TRBV5-4
CDR3: CASSSTAPEGETQYF
DNA: TGTGCCAGCAGCTCGACGGCCCCAGAAGGGGAGACCCAGTACTTC

size: -
J: TRBJ2-1
D: -
V: TRBV12-5
CDR3: CASGSSRGLEYNEQFF
DNA: TGTGCTAGTGGTTCCTCCCGTGGCCTAGAGTACAATGAGCAGTTCTTC

size: -
J: TRBJ1-2
D: -
V: TRBV6-5
CDR3: CASKRDSNYGYTF
DNA: TGTGCCAGCAAAAGGGATTCTAACTATGGCTACACCTTC

size: once
J: TRBJ1-1
D: -
V: TRBV7-9
CDR3: CASSLAGVGTEAFF
DNA: TGTGCCAGCAGCTTAGCAGGGGTCGGCACTGAAGCTTTCTTT

size: -
J: TRBJ1-2
D: -
V: TRBV6-1
CDR3: CASSESRIRGGGYTF
DNA: TGTGCCAGCAGTGAATCCCGAATACGGGGCGGTGGCTACACCTTC

size: -
J: TRBJ2-7
D: -
V: TRBV2
CDR3: CASSEWADYEQYF
DNA: TGTGCCAGCAGTGAGTGGGCGGACTACGAGCAGTACTTC

size: once
J: TRBJ2-1
D: TRBD2
V: TRBV19
CDR3: CASNNIGGRSYNEQFF
DNA: TGTGCCAGTAACAATATTGGCGGGAGAAGCTACAATGAGCAGTTCTTC

size: -
J: TRBJ2-7
D: -
V: TRBV6-1
CDR3: CASRTGENSEQYF
DNA: TGTGCCAGCAGAACAGGAGAAAACAGCGAGCAGTACTTC

size: -
J: TRBJ2-3
D: -
V: TRBV7-6
CDR3: CASSPRTVTDTQYF
DNA: TGTGCCAGCAGCCCACGGACAGTCACAGATACGCAGTATTTT

size: once
J: TRBJ2-1
D: -
V: TRBV4-3
CDR3: CASSQSGALNEQFF
DNA: TGCGCCAGCAGCCAGTCCGGGGCCTTGAATGAGCAGTTCTTC

size: -
J: TRBJ1-1
D: -
V: TRBV7-2
CDR3: CASTIAAGFAFF
DNA: TGTGCCAGCACCATCGCCGCCGGCTTTGCTTTCTTT

size: once
J: TRBJ2-2
D: -
V: TRBV5-6
CDR3: CASSLVGGRGTGELFF
DNA: TGTGCCAGCAGCTTGGTTGGGGGCCGGGGCACCGGGGAGCTGTTTTTT

size: -
J: TRBJ2-3
D: TRBD1
V: TRBV5-4
CDR3: CASSLATGTGTVTQYF
DNA: TGTGCCAGCAGCTTGGCCACCGGGACAGGGACTGTTACGCAGTATTTT

size: few
J: TRBJ1-5
D: -
V: TRBV7-2
CDR3: CASSLGAGAQPQHF
DNA: TGTGCCAGCAGCTTAGGAGCGGGAGCTCAGCCCCAGCATTTT

size: -
J: TRBJ2-1
D: TRBD2
V: TRBV9
CDR3: CASSVGLAGGRNEQFF
DNA: TGTGCCAGCAGCGTCGGCCTAGCGGGAGGTCGGAATGAGCAGTTCTTC

size: -
J: TRBJ1-5
D: -
V: TRBV30
CDR3: CAWSGDSNQPQHF
DNA: TGTGCCTGGAGTGGGGACAGCAATCAGCCCCAGCATTTT

size: -
J: TRBJ2-2
D: -
V: TRBV5-1
CDR3: CASSSSSPTGELFF
DNA: TGCGCCAGCAGCTCGTCCAGCCCCACCGGGGAGCTGTTTTTT